Below, 13 T cell receptor beta chains from the same sample are listed, as sequenced in a study of PD-L1 blockade in urothelial cancer. TCRdb keeps only in-frame clones here, not all; method: immunoSEQ multiplex PCR. The sample contains over 100,000 clones, 91% of which appear only once. Time point described: peripheral blood 6 weeks after treatment start. The sequencing used PBMCs, collected around atezolizumab (anti-PD-L1) treatment. Receptors originate from a man aged 60 to 75 with urothelial cancer.

The CDR3 loop reads CASSQDLLAASRTDTQYF. CDR3 coding DNA: TGCGCCAGCAGCCAAGATCTTCTCGCCGCCTCGAGGACAGATACGCAGTATTTT. The V call is TRBV4-1, the J call TRBJ2-3; unclear D gene. Trimming left V 0 bases short and J 3 bases short, with 19 bases between. CDR3 size: 18 residues. Per the germline V gene, CDR1 is MGHRA and CDR2 is YSYEKL.

The rearrangement joins TRBV6-5 to TRBJ2-7, with D tentatively TRBD1 (5 bases). This CDR3 has 13 residues. Per germline, CDR1 MNHEY and CDR2 SVGAGI. V lost 5 bases, J lost 7 bases, and 15 bases lay in between. The CDR3 is CASSEVSGREQYF. In DNA, the CDR3 is TGTGCCAGCAGTGAGGTGTCAGGGCGAGAGCAGTACTTC.

This chain joins TRBV9 and TRBJ2-3; 9 bases align to TRBD2. This CDR3 is 15 amino acids long. V trimming: 0 bases; J trimming: 7 bases; junction bases outside the gene matches: 6. Germline V gene lookup returns CDR1 SGDLS and CDR2 YYNGEE. In nucleotides, the CDR3 is TGTGCCAGCAGCGTAGGGACTAGCGATTCGAATACGCAGTATTTT. It codes for CASSVGTSDSNTQYF.

The chain is built from TRBV7-9 and TRBJ2-2; 12 bases map to TRBD2. This CDR3 is 19 amino acids long. V trimming: 5 bases; J trimming: 4 bases; junction bases outside the gene matches: 14. The V gene's germline CDR1 is SEHNR and CDR2 FQNEAQ (reference sequence). The chain's CDR3 is CASSPSNPLAGGITGELFF. The CDR3 DNA reads TGTGCCAGCAGCCCATCGAACCCCCTAGCGGGGGGGATCACCGGGGAGCTGTTTTTT.

The chain has TRBV5-1 and TRBJ1-1; tentatively, D is TRBD1 (6 bases). V was shortened by 5 bases and J by 3 bases, with 11 bases between the two germline ends. Germline V lookup: CDR1 SGHRS, CDR2 YFSETQ. This CDR3 has 13 residues. CDR3 amino acids: CASSQDSYTEAFF. As DNA, the CDR3 is TGCGCCAGCAGTCAGGACAGTTACACTGAAGCTTTCTTT.

The chain combines TRBV2 with TRBJ2-7; TRBD2 matches at 9 bases. This CDR3 is built from 15 residues. From germline, CDR1 is SNHLY and CDR2 FYNNEI. V trimming: 2 bases; J trimming: 6 bases; junction bases outside the gene matches: 8. CDR3: CASSEMTSGATEQYF. The CDR3 DNA reads as TGTGCCAGCAGTGAAATGACTAGCGGAGCCACCGAGCAGTACTTC.

V is TRBV5-1 and J is TRBJ2-3, with 7 nucleotides matching TRBD1. Looked up from germline, CDR1 is SGHRS and CDR2 is YFSETQ. Losses at the gene ends were 6 bases for V and 0 bases for J; bases not matched to a gene: 4. The CDR3 has 14 residues. Written as DNA, the CDR3 is TGCGCCAGCACTCGGGACAGAAGCACAGATACGCAGTATTTT. This encodes CASTRDRSTDTQYF.

The chain uses TRBV7-2 and TRBJ2-1, with 9 bases lining up with TRBD2. Germline trimming cut 5 bases from V and 8 bases from J; bases unmatched to any gene: 10. This CDR3 contains 15 residues. Looked up from germline, CDR1 is SGHTA and CDR2 is FQGNSA. In DNA form, the CDR3 reads TGTGCCAGCAGCCCACTCGGCTTAGCGGGAGATGAGCAGTTCTTC. Its translation: CASSPLGLAGDEQFF. Drawing the rest from reference TRBV7-2 and TRBJ2-1, the complete variable domain is GAGVSQSPSNKVTEKGKDVELRCDPISGHTALYWYRQSLGQGLEFLIYFQGNSAPDKSGLPSDRFSAERTGGSVSTLTIQRTQQEDSAVYLCASSPLGLAGDEQFFGPGTRLTVL.

In this sample, this clone turned up once. This chain uses TRBV2 with TRBJ1-1; a weak D match, TRBD1 (6 bases). Trimming took off 8 bases at V and 5 bases at J, with 18 bases between the two ends. CDR1 and CDR2 (germline): SNHLY, FYNNEI. The CDR3 loop spans 14 amino acids. In DNA form, the CDR3 reads TGTGCCAGCGGGGTTGCAGGGGCCCGGACTGAAGCTTTCTTT. Its translation is CASGVAGARTEAFF.

The V gene is TRBV5-4, the J gene TRBJ1-2, with TRBD1 identical over 8 bases. The CDR3 spans 15 residues. Germline loops: CDR1 SGHNT, CDR2 YYREEE (reference sequence). The trim removed 2 bases at V and 1 base at J, leaving 4 bases unmatched. The CDR3 DNA reads TGTGCCAGCAGCTTCCCGGGACAGGTTAACTATGGCTACACCTTC. It yields the protein CASSFPGQVNYGYTF.

The rearrangement links TRBV30 to TRBJ1-1; 11 positions agree with TRBD1. This CDR3 has 15 residues. The V and J ends lost 5 bases and 0 bases, in that order; junction bases with no gene match: 5. Germline assignment: CDR1 GTSNPN and CDR2 SVGIG (reference sequence). For the CDR3, the DNA is TGTGCCTGGGGGGTGGGACAGGGGGTGAACACTGAAGCTTTCTTT. This encodes CAWGVGQGVNTEAFF. Based on the CDR3 plus reference TRBV30 and TRBJ1-1, the full variable domain is SQTIHQWPATLVQPVGSPLSLECTVEGTSNPNLYWYRQAAGRGLQLLFYSVGIGQISSEVPQNLSASRPQDRQFILSSKKLLLSDSGFYLCAWGVGQGVNTEAFFGQGTRLTVV.

The chain is built from TRBV29-1 and TRBJ1-1; 9 nucleotides line up with TRBD1. J lost 4 bases, V lost 7 bases, and 13 bases had no gene match. Germline loops: CDR1 SQVTM, CDR2 ANQGSEA. CDR3 length equals 15 residues. The CDR3 protein is CSGTGELGVGTEAFF. The DNA for the CDR3 is TGCAGCGGGACAGGGGAGCTTGGAGTTGGCACTGAAGCTTTCTTT.

A single count supports this clone. The gene calls are TRBV6-5 and TRBJ1-1; no firm D call. Germline lookup yields CDR1 MNHEY and CDR2 SVGAGI. The CDR3 is 15 amino acids. The ends were cut back, 5 bases at V and 6 bases at J, with 19 bases in the middle. CDR3 sequence: CASSRGPPGRAEAFF. As DNA, the CDR3 is TGTGCCAGCAGTCGAGGGCCCCCCGGTCGGGCTGAAGCTTTCTTT.